This TCR beta chain derives from a study of blood T cell repertoires in COVID-19 (dated by TCRdb to 2019 to 2021). Study-level background: Samples from collaborators originated in the United States, Italy and Spain and spanned both the acute and convalescent phases of COVID-19. The material from the prospective study consisted of cDNA or gDNA derived from T cells, B-cell-depleted T cells, or PBMCs. Samples came from the ongoing ImmuneRACE study (first 160 participants) plus 1,254 subjects from 6 global collaborators. The repertoires were released in a freely available public database intended as a resource for research on the immune response to SARS-CoV-2. The dataset comprised deeply sampled blood TCRbeta repertoires from subjects exposed to, actively infected with, or recovered from COVID-19. Nearly every sample came with metadata listing a de-identified subject ID, COVID-19 status, age in years and sex. Where available, HLA class I and class II types were taken from metadata supplied by the sample provider and were not determined by assay-based typing.

Each collaborating institution followed its own protocols to collect whole blood in K2EDTA tubes. For TCRbeta analysis, collaborators shipped samples in one of three forms: frozen whole blood, isolated PBMCs, or DNA extracted from either of those sample types. The CDR3, cysteine through phenylalanine, is 13 amino acids long. The entry retains the CDR3 DNA only, 39 bases that are in frame from base 1. Trimming costs V 6 bases and J 5 bases, and their ends lie 13 bases apart. According to the germline V gene, CDR1 reads SNHLY and CDR2 reads FYNNEI. TCRbeta CDR3 regions were amplified from genomic DNA using the immunoSEQ Assay, a bias-controlled multiplex PCR. From the authors' description of their analysis: Nucleated cell counts per sample were estimated from amplification of reference gene primers within the assay. To quantify the absolute abundance of each unique TCRbeta CDR3 rearrangement, sequence reads were collapsed and filtered. For each sample, productive Simpson clonality was calculated as the square root of Simpson's diversity index across productive rearrangements. The source is immuneACCESS, and TCRdb retained only in-frame sequences with V and J called. Part of the clones is not carried over; for the studies checked, unresolved V genes explain less than half of this, and the remainder is unexplained. V, J and clone size are taken as reported in that table, and D and trimming were inferred from the DNA itself. The table for this sample lists roughly 24,000 clones; approximately 83% of them were counted only once. The ten top clones hold 48% of the sample.

Turning to this clone: Its antigen has not been determined. Base qualities are not provided; no much larger clone lies one nucleotide away.

The paper as a whole reports these results and caveats: The quantity of clinical and demographic metadata differed by source and by participant and was supplied without curation.

In this chain, TRBV2 is recombined with TRBJ1-2; a tentative D call is TRBD1 (6 bases match). Sequencing was performed on peripheral blood. The source is a man between 65 and 85 years old with acute or convalescent COVID-19. The CDR3 region has the sequence CASRGQQIYGYTF. Here is the DNA: TGTGCCAGCAGAGGACAGCAAATATATGGCTACACCTTC.